The 26 T cell receptor beta chains given below trace back to one sample, sequenced in a study of T cell repertoires in cytomegalovirus infection (dated by TCRdb to about 2019). The sample was run on an Illumina HiSeq 1500. TCRdb redid the processing of the public reads, applying fastp at Q25 and MiXCR, and retained in-frame beta chains. Merged by CDR3 protein, the rows form single entries marked with the most common genes and DNA. This sample gives 200,000 to 300,000 distinct CDR3 sequences in total; approximately 10% of them show up just once. The ten largest clonotypes hold over 12% of the sample. Sequencing used PBMCs. These receptors were collected from a human donor in good health (CMV status not recorded). Some clones in this sample may be carry-over from other donors' samples.

This clonotype was found many times. The V and J genes are TRBV11-2 and TRBJ2-1; 12 bases line up with TRBD1. V shed 3 bases and J 7 bases; nucleotides not matched to a gene: 7. The CDR3 spans 16 residues. The germline CDR1 and CDR2 sequences are SGHAT and FQNNGV. CDR3 nucleotide sequence: TGTGCCAGCAGCTTCCCGGGACAGGGGGCGACTAATGAGCAGTTCTTC. Its translation is CASSFPGQGATNEQFF. The complete variable domain, with remaining parts taken from reference TRBV11-2 and TRBJ2-1, reads EAGVAQSPRYKIIEKRQSVAFWCNPISGHATLYWYQQILGQGPKLLIQFQNNGVVDDSQLPKDRFSAERLKGVDSTLKIQPAKLEDSAVYLCASSFPGQGATNEQFFGPGTRLTVL.

This clonotype appeared many times. The J gene is TRBJ1-6, the V gene TRBV20-1; D remains ambiguous. The V end lost 5 bases, the J end lost 7 bases, and 9 bases lay between the germline ends. The CDR3 has 12 residues. Germline V gene lookup returns CDR1 DFQATT and CDR2 SNEGSKA (reference sequence). CDR3 nucleotides: TGCAGTGCTGGCCCTGCCAATTCACCCCTCCACTTT. Protein product: CSAGPANSPLHF.

This clonotype was observed at least ten times. This rearrangement joins TRBV7-2 to TRBJ2-5, with unresolved D. There are 14 residues in the CDR3. V was cut by 5 bases and J by 2 bases, with 12 bases left in between. Looked up from germline, CDR1 is SGHTA and CDR2 is FQGNSA. The CDR3 reads CASSRVRPQETQYF. CDR3 nucleotides: TGTGCCAGCAGCAGAGTGCGCCCACAAGAGACCCAGTACTTC.

The sample holds a few counts of this clonotype. CDR3 amino acids: CASSLGQGPPNSNQPQHF. The DNA of the CDR3 is TGTGCCAGCAGCTTAGGGCAGGGGCCGCCTAATAGCAATCAGCCCCAGCATTTT. This rearrangement joins TRBV7-6 to TRBJ1-5, with a possible D match to TRBD1 (6 bases). V lost 1 base, J lost 0 bases, and 16 bases lay in between. Germline V gene data show CDR1 as SGHVS and CDR2 as FNYEAQ. This CDR3 contains 18 residues.

This clonotype was seen repeatedly, ten times or more. The chain links TRBV7-2 to TRBJ1-3; D may be TRBD1 (5 bases). This CDR3 has 15 amino acids. CDR1 is SGHTA and CDR2 is FQGNSA in the germline V gene. V lost 5 bases, J lost 1 base, and 12 bases lay in between. Written as DNA, the CDR3 is TGTGCCAGCAGCCTTGACAGCCGGTCTGGAAACACCATATATTTT. Translating gives CASSLDSRSGNTIYF.

On this clonotype: Just one base apart from a much larger clone, this may be a read error. The chain recombines TRBV7-2 with TRBJ2-3, with 12 bases matching TRBD2. The germline gives CDR1 SGHTA, CDR2 FQGNSA. The trim removed 2 bases at V and 4 bases at J, leaving 4 bases unmatched. The length of the CDR3 is 16 residues. The CDR3 region is CASSLPSGRVSDTQYF. CDR3 bases: TGTGCCAGCAGCTTACCTAGCGGGAGGGTATCAGATACGCAGTATTTT. The complete variable domain, with remaining parts taken from reference TRBV7-2 and TRBJ2-3, reads GAGVSQSPSNKVTEKGKDVELRCDPISGHTALYWYRQSLGQGLEFLIYFQGNSAPDKSGLPSDRFSAERTGGSVSTLTIQRTQQEDSAVYLCASSLPSGRVSDTQYFGPGTRLTVL.

This clonotype has a count of ten or more. The rearrangement links TRBV7-2 to TRBJ2-3, with D perhaps TRBD2 (6 bases). CDR3 length equals 15 residues. Germline CDR1 SGHTA, CDR2 FQGNSA. V was trimmed by 5 bases and J by 4 bases, leaving 16 bases between them. The CDR3 region is CASSEMGGRADTQYF. CDR3 bases: TGTGCCAGCAGCGAGATGGGGGGAAGAGCAGATACGCAGTATTTT.

This clonotype was seen at least ten times. The rearrangement joins TRBV19 to TRBJ1-2; D gene unclear. The germline gives CDR1 LNHDA, CDR2 SQIVND (reference sequence). The CDR3 is 14 amino acids. The V end was cut by 5 bases, the J end by 2 bases, with 12 bases between. CDR3 in DNA: TGTGCCAGTAGTGACCCCCCACAGAACTATGGCTACACCTTC. As protein: CASSDPPQNYGYTF.

This clonotype has more than one count but fewer than ten. This sequence joins TRBV20-1 and TRBJ2-5; D not certain. Trimming removed 0 bases from V and 4 bases from J, with 12 bases in between. In germline, CDR1 is DFQATT, CDR2 SNEGSKA (reference sequence). The length of the CDR3 is 14 residues. CDR3 bases: TGCAGTGCTAGAGATCCTTGGTCAGTAGAGACCCAGTACTTC. Its translation: CSARDPWSVETQYF.

The rearrangement links TRBV20-1 to TRBJ2-5, with D perhaps TRBD2 (5 bases). The CDR3 sequence is 13 residues long. Germline V CDR1 and CDR2: DFQATT, SNEGSKA (reference sequence). V lost 4 bases and J 5 bases, leaving 14 bases between the germline ends. The CDR3 DNA reads as TGCAGTGCTAATGTGGGATCGGGGGAGACCCAGTACTTC. Protein: CSANVGSGETQYF.

This clonotype showed up many times. The chain links TRBV4-1 to TRBJ1-1; 9 bases agree with TRBD1. The CDR3 has 14 amino acids. Trimming removed 4 bases from V and 4 bases from J; junction bases left unmatched: 4. CDR1 and CDR2 from the germline V gene are MGHRA and YSYEKL. The CDR3 sequence is CASSPGQGTTEAFF. The CDR3 nucleotides are TGCGCCAGCAGCCCGGGACAGGGTACCACTGAAGCTTTCTTT.

V usage is TRBV7-2 and J usage is TRBJ2-5; 8 bases fit TRBD2. V shed 2 bases, J shed 6 bases, and the junction held 17 bases outside the gene matches. Germline CDR1 is SGHTA and CDR2 is FQGNSA. The CDR3 is 18 residues long. The CDR3 DNA reads as TGTGCCAGCAGCTTAAGGGGTCGGGGGGGCGTCGAGATAAAGACCCAGTACTTC. Its translation is CASSLRGRGGVEIKTQYF.

The rearrangement joins TRBV4-1 to TRBJ1-5; a weak D match, TRBD1 (6 bases). The ends were cut back, 4 bases at V and 0 bases at J, with 10 bases in the middle. The CDR3 has 15 amino acids. Germline V gene sequence: CDR1 MGHRA, CDR2 YSYEKL. The CDR3 sequence is CASSLLDSSNQPQHF. DNA for the CDR3: TGCGCCAGCAGCCTCTTGGACAGTAGCAATCAGCCCCAGCATTTT.

The sample holds many counts of this clonotype. The rearrangement joins TRBV15 to TRBJ1-1; D is ambiguous. V was clipped by 1 base and J by 1 base, with 10 bases between them. In germline, CDR1 is LNHNV, CDR2 YYDKDF (reference sequence). The CDR3 runs to 15 residues. The chain's CDR3 is CATSRAPAGNTEAFF. The CDR3 nucleotides read TGTGCCACCAGCAGAGCTCCCGCCGGGAACACTGAAGCTTTCTTT.

This clonotype has at least ten counts. This chain uses TRBV2 with TRBJ2-7; no clear D gene. V was trimmed by 1 base and J by 7 bases, leaving 5 bases between them. The germline V gene has CDR1 SNHLY and CDR2 FYNNEI. CDR3 size: 11 residues. The CDR3 region has the DNA TGTGCCAGCAGTGAAGAACTGGAGCAGTACTTC. This sequence encodes CASSEELEQYF.

This rearrangement joins TRBV4-2 to TRBJ1-6, with D unresolved. The CDR3 is 16 amino acids. CDR1 LGHNA and CDR2 YNFKEQ come from the germline V gene. Trimming removed 0 bases at V and 9 bases at J, with 15 bases between. CDR3 nucleotide sequence: TGTGCCAGCAGCCAAGATCTCAGTAGGGTTTCTTCACCCCTCCACTTT. This gives the protein CASSQDLSRVSSPLHF.

This clonotype was recorded many times. This chain joins TRBV6-2 or TRBV6-3 and TRBJ2-1, with TRBD2 matching 11 bases. The CDR3 extends over 16 amino acids. Trimming cost V 6 bases and J 4 bases; bases outside gene matches: 8. Looked up from germline, CDR1 is MNHEY and CDR2 is SVGEGT. In DNA form, the CDR3 reads TGTGCCAGCAGACGCCCGGGACTAGCGGATTACAATGAGCAGTTCTTC. It is translated as CASRRPGLADYNEQFF.

The table lists this clonotype with many counts. J is TRBJ2-1 and V is TRBV6-2 or TRBV6-3, with 9 bases matching TRBD2. V dropped 3 bases and J dropped 5; count of bases not matched to a gene: 11. The CDR3 length is 17 residues. Germline CDR1 is MNHEY and CDR2 is SVGEGT. CDR3 protein: CASSYGSGGRLNNEQFF. CDR3 sequence (DNA): TGTGCCAGCAGTTATGGAAGCGGGGGGCGTCTGAACAATGAGCAGTTCTTC.

This clonotype was seen repeatedly, ten times or more. The rearrangement links TRBV7-2 to TRBJ2-3, with TRBD1 as a possible D gene (6 bases). The CDR3 is 16 residues long. Germline V gives CDR1 SGHTA, CDR2 FQGNSA. V dropped 4 bases and J dropped 3 bases, with 17 bases sitting between them. CDR3 coding DNA: TGTGCCAGCAGCTATACCGGGACACCAGGGACAGATACGCAGTATTTT. This sequence encodes CASSYTGTPGTDTQYF.

This clonotype has more than one count but fewer than ten. The chain couples TRBV12-3 or TRBV12-4 to TRBJ1-2, with D hard to call. Between the trimmed V and J ends, which lost 3 bases and 6 bases, there was a span of 8 bases. The CDR3 covers 12 residues. The DNA for the CDR3 is TGTGCCAGCAGTTTGGTGTCAGATGGCTACACCTTC. It encodes CASSLVSDGYTF.

The table lists this clonotype with many counts. The rearrangement uses TRBV7-2 and TRBJ1-2; 7 bases are shared with TRBD1. The germline CDR1 and CDR2 sequences are SGHTA and FQGNSA. J lost 2 bases, V lost 0 bases, and 6 bases had no gene match. This CDR3 region has 16 residues. The CDR3 DNA reads as TGTGCCAGCAGCTTAGCCCCCGGGACAGCGAACTATGGCTACACCTTC. Amino acids: CASSLAPGTANYGYTF.

This clonotype occurred many times. The chain joins TRBV7-2 to TRBJ2-7, with a weak D call TRBD1 (5 bases). Germline CDR1 reads SGHTA; CDR2 reads FQGNSA. The CDR3 covers 14 residues. The ends were cut back, 0 bases at V and 3 bases at J, with 9 bases in the middle. The CDR3, as DNA: TGTGCCAGCAGCTTAGCCAGGGATGGCTACGAGCAGTACTTC. Its protein product is CASSLARDGYEQYF.

This clonotype was recorded at least ten times. V gene TRBV7-2 combines with J gene TRBJ2-1; 9 bases align to TRBD2. Germline trimming cut 6 bases from V and 9 bases from J; bases unmatched to any gene: 9. CDR1 is SGHTA and CDR2 is FQGNSA in the germline V gene. This CDR3 has 14 residues. The CDR3 DNA reads TGTGCCAGCAGTTTAAGCGGGGGGCGTCGTGAGCAGTTCTTC. It codes for CASSLSGGRREQFF. The entire variable domain, with the rest obtained from reference TRBV7-2 and TRBJ2-1, is as follows: GAGVSQSPSNKVTEKGKDVELRCDPISGHTALYWYRQSLGQGLEFLIYFQGNSAPDKSGLPSDRFSAERTGGSVSTLTIQRTQQEDSAVYLCASSLSGGRREQFFGPGTRLTVL.

In this sample, this clonotype turned up many times. The chain joins TRBV27 to TRBJ1-6, with D perhaps TRBD1 (5 bases). Germline V gene lookup returns CDR1 MNHEY and CDR2 SMNVEV (reference sequence). V lost 3 bases and J lost 11, with 11 bases in between. This CDR3 comprises 13 residues. CDR3 region: CASSLFRETPLHF. The CDR3 DNA reads as TGTGCCAGCAGTTTGTTCAGGGAAACACCCCTCCACTTT.

This clonotype was found many times. A much larger clone lies one base from this, so it may be a read error. The chain carries TRBV7-2 and TRBJ2-5; D gene unclear. CDR3 length: 12 amino acids. Trimming pared 2 bases from V and 4 bases from J, leaving 5 bases between. CDR1 and CDR2 (germline): SGHTA, FQGNSA. For the CDR3, the DNA is TGTGCCAGCAGCTTATGGGGAGAGACCCAGTACTTC. This sequence encodes CASSLWGETQYF.

The sample holds many counts of this clonotype. V usage is TRBV7-2 and J usage is TRBJ1-2; no firm D call. CDR1 is SGHTA and CDR2 is FQGNSA in the germline V gene. Trimming took off 0 bases at V and 7 bases at J, with 6 bases between the two ends. This CDR3 region has 12 residues. CDR3 nucleotides: TGTGCCAGCAGCTTAGCCGGCCTTGGCTACACCTTC. Its translation: CASSLAGLGYTF.